Following are 10 T cell receptor beta chains from one sample sequenced in a study of shared clonotypes between healthy human individuals (TCRdb year 2020). The library was produced with the immunoSEQ multiplex PCR assay. The immuneACCESS repertoire file appears here via TCRdb, limited to in-frame rearrangements. These files lack a portion of the clones; in checked studies, under half of the deficit traces to unresolved V genes, and the cause of the others is not known. This sample has fewer than 700,000 clones in its table, and roughly four fifths of those were observed once. More than 10% of the sample is held by the ten biggest clonotypes. The sample was PBMCs. The receptors derive from a woman in her forties in good health. Some clones in this sample may be carry-over from other donors' samples.

This clone appeared once. The rearrangement joins TRBV7-8 to TRBJ2-5, with no clear D. V lost 6 bases, J lost 4 bases, and 6 bases lay in between. CDR3 size: 11 residues. Germline V lookup: CDR1 SGHVS, CDR2 FQNEAQ. This CDR3 reads CASRVGETQYF. CDR3 coding DNA: TGTGCCAGCAGGGTGGGAGAGACCCAGTACTTC. The whole variable domain, remainder taken from reference TRBV7-8 and TRBJ2-5, is GAGVSQSPRYKVAKRGQDVALRCDPISGHVSLFWYQQALGQGPEFLTYFQNEAQLDKSGLPSDRFFAERPEGSVSTLKIQRTQQEDSAVYLCASRVGETQYFGPGTRLLVL.

The chain uses TRBV19 and TRBJ2-7; no clear D. The ends were cut back, 4 bases at V and 1 base at J, with 11 bases in the middle. Germline CDR1 reads LNHDA; CDR2 reads SQIVND (reference sequence). The CDR3 runs 14 residues. In DNA, the CDR3 is TGTGCCAGTAGTAACCCTTTTAAATCCTACGAGCAGTACTTC. It yields the protein CASSNPFKSYEQYF.

A few counts support this clone. This clone may be a read error of a much larger clone one base away. V usage is TRBV27 and J usage is TRBJ1-4; TRBD1 might be the D (5 bases). Germline V gene lookup returns CDR1 MNHEY and CDR2 SMNVEV (reference sequence). This CDR3 is 15 amino acids long. With 4 bases removed from V and 6 bases from J, the gap between germline ends came to 15 bases. CDR3 sequence: CASSWDWRTDEKLFF. The CDR3 DNA reads as TGTGCCAGCAGTTGGGACTGGAGGACTGATGAAAAACTGTTTTTT.

A note on this clone: A single base separates this from a much larger clone, so it may be a read error. The chain recombines TRBV4-3 with TRBJ1-2; D gene unclear. Germline CDR1 LGHNA, CDR2 YSLEER. CDR3 length: 16 amino acids. CDR3 sequence: CARSQWVGPGRGGYTF. CDR3 bases: TGCGCCAGAAGCCAGTGGGTGGGCCCGGGTCGTGGCGGCTACACCTTC.

The gene calls are TRBV11-2 and TRBJ2-2; tentatively, D is TRBD1 (6 bases). Germline-derived CDR1 and CDR2 are SGHAT and FQNNGV. The CDR3 contains 16 residues. Trimming left V 5 bases short and J 5 bases short, with 18 bases between. CDR3 in DNA: TGTGCCAGCAGCCAATACCACGGACAGTTAACCGGGGAGCTGTTTTTT. Translating it yields CASSQYHGQLTGELFF.

The chain uses TRBV7-9 and TRBJ1-1; TRBD1 might be the D (5 bases). Trimming cost V 2 bases and J 3 bases, with 13 bases left between them. The length of the CDR3 is 15 residues. Germline lookup yields CDR1 SEHNR and CDR2 FQNEAQ (reference sequence). CDR3 DNA: TGTGCCAGCAGCTTAATATGGGGGAAGGACACTGAAGCTTTCTTT. Protein: CASSLIWGKDTEAFF.

This chain joins TRBV6-7 and TRBJ1-5, with 8 bases aligning to TRBD1. TRBV6-7 counts as an open reading frame of uncertain function. V shed 2 bases and J 7 bases; nucleotides not matched to a gene: 4. There are 14 residues in the CDR3. The CDR3 nucleotides are TGTGCCAGCAGTTACGGACAGGGCAGGCAGCCCCAGCATTTT. As protein: CASSYGQGRQPQHF.

The rearrangement uses TRBV19 and TRBJ1-5, with D uncertain. Germline assignment: CDR1 LNHDA and CDR2 SQIVND (reference sequence). V lost 8 bases, J lost 0 bases, and 8 bases lay in between. The CDR3 is 13 residues long. The CDR3 spells CASAPYSNQPQHF. The CDR3 DNA sequence: TGTGCCAGTGCCCCTTATAGCAATCAGCCCCAGCATTTT.

This chain links TRBV7-8 with TRBJ2-7; 10 bases map to TRBD1. The trim removed 5 bases at V and 7 bases at J, leaving 8 bases unmatched. Germline CDR1 and CDR2: SGHVS and FQNEAQ. The CDR3 length is 14 residues. The CDR3 reads CASSPRQGAEEQYF. The CDR3 DNA sequence: TGTGCCAGCAGCCCCAGACAGGGGGCGGAAGAGCAGTACTTC. Variable domain in full (rest from reference TRBV7-8 and TRBJ2-7): GAGVSQSPRYKVAKRGQDVALRCDPISGHVSLFWYQQALGQGPEFLTYFQNEAQLDKSGLPSDRFFAERPEGSVSTLKIQRTQQEDSAVYLCASSPRQGAEEQYFGPGTRLTVT.

The gene calls are TRBV6-5 and TRBJ1-3, with 8 positions matching TRBD1. From germline, CDR1 is MNHEY and CDR2 SVGAGI. V was clipped by 2 bases and J by 7 bases; unmatched bases: 4. The CDR3 totals 14 residues. The DNA for the CDR3 is TGTGCCAGCAGTTACGACAGGGGCTCGAACACCATATATTTT. Translating gives CASSYDRGSNTIYF.